This TCR beta chain was profiled in a study of blood T cell repertoires in COVID-19. Here immunoSEQ multiplex PCR was the method, and the copy in TCRdb shows in-frame clones only, minus some. The data contain more than 95,000 clones, about 81% of them seen just once; the ten biggest clones take up 4.1%. The CDR3 loop spans 13 amino acids. The V gene lost 6 bases and the J gene lost 5 bases, with 13 bases spanning the gap. The chain combines TRBV12-3 or TRBV12-4 with TRBJ1-1; D gene ambiguous. The clonotype was recovered from a man in his 60s with acute or convalescent COVID-19. Material for sequencing was peripheral blood. This CDR3 reads CASSRLSLTEAFF. CDR3 DNA sequence: TGTGCCAGCAGCCGACTGAGTTTAACTGAAGCTTTCTTT.